A selection of T cell receptor beta chains follows, all from one sample in a study of spatial heterogeneity in lung cancer. From the 5' RACE reads, TCRdb called clonotypes with MiXCR, one entry per CDR3 protein. The sample lists 13,000 to 15,000 distinct CDR3 sequences, around 4.7% occurring once. The starting material was lung tumor tissue, obtained at surgery. All receptors derive from a female donor with early-stage non-small cell lung cancer. Both conserved end residues are part of each CDR3. D genes are given only for firm matches. Clone sizes are given selectively: once, few, many, or a class where the clone is expanded.

.,many,TRBV20-1,TRBJ1-1,TGCAGTGCTAAAGTCGGAGCCGGAGACACTGAAGCTTTCTTT,CSAKVGAGDTEAFF
TRBD1,many,TRBV29-1,TRBJ1-1,TGCAGCGCCGAGGGGGCTCTAGTGAACACTGAAGCTTTCTTT,CSAEGALVNTEAFF
TRBD1,many,TRBV29-1,TRBJ1-1,TGCAGCGGACGACAGGGAATGAACACTGAAGCTTTCTTT,CSGRQGMNTEAFF
.,many,TRBV18,TRBJ2-3,TGTGCCAGCTCACCGCAAGGGGGGCTAGTAGATACGCAGTATTTT,CASSPQGGLVDTQYF
.,medium-sized,TRBV15,TRBJ2-7,TGTGCCACCAGCAGAGATCAAACAGGGACGACCTACGAGCAGTACTTC,CATSRDQTGTTYEQYF
TRBD1,many,TRBV6-5,TRBJ1-5,TGTGCCAGCAGGGGGGACAGGTATAGCAATCAGCCCCAGCATTTT,CASRGDRYSNQPQHF
.,many,TRBV5-1,TRBJ1-4,TGCGCCAGCAGCTCCGGGGGGATGAATGAAAAACTGTTTTTT,CASSSGGMNEKLFF
TRBD1,few,TRBV15,TRBJ2-3,TGTGCCACCGCCGGCGAGGGGGCGCCGAGCACAGATACGCAGTATTTT,CATAGEGAPSTDTQYF
.,many,TRBV11-2,TRBJ2-7,TGTGCCAGCAGCTATAATAGCGCCAGCCCTCCCTACGAGCAGTACTTC,CASSYNSASPPYEQYF
.,medium-sized,TRBV5-1,TRBJ2-7,TGCGCCAGCAGCGTCGGCAGGGGCGGCGAGCAGTACTTC,CASSVGRGGEQYF
TRBD2,many,TRBV14,TRBJ2-5,TGTGCCAGCAGCCGGCTAGCGGGGGCCTCCCAAGAGACCCAGTACTTC,CASSRLAGASQETQYF
.,.,TRBV7-9,TRBJ1-4,TGTGCCAGCAGCTTAACTGTACAGGGAGAAAAACTGTTTTTT,CASSLTVQGEKLFF
.,many,TRBV5-5,TRBJ2-3,TGTGCCAGCAGCTTGGCACGGGGAAGCGCAGATACGCAGTATTTT,CASSLARGSADTQYF
.,many,TRBV4-1,TRBJ2-3,TGCGCCAGCAGCCAAGGGGCCCCAGATACGCAGTATTTT,CASSQGAPDTQYF
.,few,TRBV28,TRBJ2-3,TGTGCCAGCAGTTCCCCTCTTATAGGAAGGCGGACAGATACGCAGTATTTT,CASSSPLIGRRTDTQYF
.,many,TRBV10-3,TRBJ2-7,TGTGCCATCAGCCAGACTGCCTCCTACGAGCAGTACTTC,CAISQTASYEQYF
.,medium-sized,TRBV3-1,TRBJ2-7,TGTGCCAGCAGCCCGGCCGTGAGCTACGAGCAGTACTTC,CASSPAVSYEQYF
TRBD2,many,TRBV28,TRBJ2-5,TGTGCCAGCAGTTTTCCCACAATAGCGGGAAAGGGGGAGACCCAGTACTTC,CASSFPTIAGKGETQYF
TRBD2,medium-sized,TRBV7-2,TRBJ2-5,TGTGCCAGCAGCTTTATGAGCGGGGGGGCAGAGACCCAGTACTTC,CASSFMSGGAETQYF
.,many,TRBV12-3/TRBV12-4,TRBJ1-5,TGTGCCAGCAGTTTAGGGCCGAGGGGGGGAAGCAATCAGCCCCAGCATTTT,CASSLGPRGGSNQPQHF
.,many,TRBV20-1,TRBJ2-2,TGCAGTGCTAGGAGCCTAGCTCTGGACACCGGGGAGCTGTTTTTT,CSARSLALDTGELFF
TRBD1,many,TRBV20-1,TRBJ1-5,TGCAGTGCTAGGACAGGGGAGGCACATCAGCCCCAGCATTTT,CSARTGEAHQPQHF
.,few,TRBV15,TRBJ2-3,TGTGCCACCAGCAGAGCACTTAAAGGGACGCAGTATTTT,CATSRALKGTQYF
.,few,TRBV7-8,TRBJ2-7,TGTGCCAGCAGCTTATCCTCCTTACAGGGTTACGAGCAGTACTTC,CASSLSSLQGYEQYF
.,many,TRBV12-3/TRBV12-4,TRBJ1-2,TGTGCCAGCAGTTCCTGGACAGCCTCGTATGGCTACACCTTC,CASSSWTASYGYTF
.,many,TRBV6-6,TRBJ1-2,TGTGCCAGCAGCTCAGAAGAGAGGGTTAACTATGGCTACACCTTC,CASSSEERVNYGYTF
.,many,TRBV2,TRBJ2-2,TGTGCCAGCATCTCAAGCAGATCCACCGGGGAGCTGTTTTTT,CASISSRSTGELFF
.,many,TRBV5-1,TRBJ2-7,TGCGCCAGCAGCCTGAAAGGGGACTCCCGTTACGAGCAGTACTTC,CASSLKGDSRYEQYF
.,many,TRBV6-2/TRBV6-3,TRBJ1-4,TGTGCCAGCAGTTGGGCCCCGGCAACTAATGAAAAACTGTTTTTT,CASSWAPATNEKLFF
TRBD2,many,TRBV3-1,TRBJ2-2,TGTGCCAGCAGCCAAGAAATCGTAGCGGGCCTAACCGGGGAGCTGTTTTTT,CASSQEIVAGLTGELFF
.,many,TRBV5-5,TRBJ1-5,TGTGCCAGCAGCTTGGAAATGGATCAGCCCCAGCATTTT,CASSLEMDQPQHF
TRBD2,many,TRBV20-1,TRBJ2-7,TGCAGTGCGAAATTCCAGCGGGGGGTCTCCTACGAGCAGTACTTC,CSAKFQRGVSYEQYF
.,many,TRBV7-9,TRBJ2-7,TGTGCCAGCAGCTTGACCGGGTACGAGCAGTACTTC,CASSLTGYEQYF
.,many,TRBV3-1,TRBJ2-5,TGTGCCAGCAGCCAAGCTCTGGGGAAAGAGACCCAGTACTTC,CASSQALGKETQYF
TRBD1,.,TRBV7-2,TRBJ1-4,TGTGCCAGCAGCTTTGACAGGGGGACTAATGAAAAACTGTTTTTT,CASSFDRGTNEKLFF
.,large,TRBV5-1,TRBJ2-2,TGCGCCAGCAGCTTGGGCGGGGTCCTGGAGGTGACCGGGGAGCTGTTTTTT,CASSLGGVLEVTGELFF
.,many,TRBV7-3,TRBJ2-1,TGTGCCAGCAGCCATAGACGTAGTCCCTACAATGAGCAGTTCTTC,CASSHRRSPYNEQFF
TRBD1,many,TRBV30,TRBJ2-4,TGTGCCTGGAGTACTGGACAGGGGAGCATTCAGTACTTC,CAWSTGQGSIQYF
.,many,TRBV7-2,TRBJ2-7,TGTGCCAGCAGCTTTCGTAGGGAGTCCTACGAGCAGTACTTC,CASSFRRESYEQYF
TRBD1,many,TRBV5-1,TRBJ2-2,TGCGCCAGCAGAGGACAGGCGGAGCTGTTTTTT,CASRGQAELFF
.,many,TRBV2,TRBJ2-7,TGTGCCAGCAGGGGGGACGGGACCTACGAGCAGTACTTC,CASRGDGTYEQYF
TRBD1,medium-sized,TRBV4-1,TRBJ1-2,TGCGCCAGCAGCCGGGACAGCCTTAACTATGGCTACACCTTC,CASSRDSLNYGYTF
TRBD1,many,TRBV27,TRBJ1-2,TGTGCCAGCAGTACGGGACAGGGGGCGTCTGGCTACACCTTC,CASSTGQGASGYTF
TRBD2,many,TRBV11-2,TRBJ2-1,TGTGTCAGCAGCTCCGAGCGGGGGGGCTCCTACAATGAGCAGTTCTTC,CVSSSERGGSYNEQFF
.,many,TRBV5-5,TRBJ2-5,TGTGCCAGCAGCCTTCCCGCCGTGGAGACCCAGTACTTC,CASSLPAVETQYF
.,many,TRBV20-1,TRBJ2-3,TGCAGTGCCCTCGTGGTAGGGCTAGATACGCAGTATTTT,CSALVVGLDTQYF
.,many,TRBV7-2,TRBJ2-2,TGTGCCAGCAACTACAGGAGCCTCGCGAACACCGGGGAGCTGTTTTTT,CASNYRSLANTGELFF
.,many,TRBV7-9,TRBJ2-2,TGTGCCAGCAGCTTACCCTTTGGTGGCGGGGAGCTGTTTTTT,CASSLPFGGGELFF
.,many,TRBV12-3/TRBV12-4,TRBJ2-2,TGTGCCAGCAGGATCAGTACCGGGGAGCTGTTTTTT,CASRISTGELFF
TRBD2,few,TRBV5-6,TRBJ2-5,TGTGCCAGCAGTCACCCAACTCTAGTAGCGGGGGGGAAAGAGACCCAGTACTTC,CASSHPTLVAGGKETQYF
TRBD1,many,TRBV20-1,TRBJ2-7,TGCAGTGCTAGAGTCGGACGACAGGGGCACTACGAGCAGTACTTC,CSARVGRQGHYEQYF
.,many,TRBV7-8,TRBJ1-3,TGTGCCAGCAGCTTAGGCGGCAGTGGAAACACCATATATTTT,CASSLGGSGNTIYF
.,many,TRBV3-1,TRBJ2-1,TGTGCCAGCAGCCAACTTGGGCGGGGTGCCTACAATGAGCAGTTCTTC,CASSQLGRGAYNEQFF